These T cell receptor beta chains were read from a single sample in a study of CD8 T cells in Susac syndrome. TCRdb analysed the immunoSEQ multiplex PCR reads with MiXCR anew, one entry per CDR3 protein. The table lists some 300,000 distinct CDR3 sequences, about 88% of them singletons. Source material: CD8+ T cells from PBMCs. The receptors were gathered from a human donor with multiple sclerosis. Both conserved end residues are part of each CDR3. The D gene is left open where the match is weak. Clone size is given for some rows only: seen once, a few or many times, or a class if the clone is expanded.

abundance: -
d_gene: TRBD1
j_gene: TRBJ1-2
v_gene: TRBV28
CDR3aa: CASSEGGEGAPYGYTF
CDR3nt: TGTGCCAGCAGTGAGGGGGGCGAGGGGGCCCCCTATGGCTACACCTTC

abundance: -
d_gene: -
j_gene: TRBJ2-6
v_gene: TRBV9
CDR3aa: CASSVAGTGANVLTF
CDR3nt: TGTGCCAGCAGCGTAGCTGGGACTGGGGCCAACGTCCTGACTTTC

abundance: -
d_gene: -
j_gene: TRBJ1-5
v_gene: TRBV29-1
CDR3aa: CSVGRAGDNQPQHF
CDR3nt: TGCAGCGTGGGGCGGGCTGGGGACAATCAGCCCCAGCATTTT

abundance: once
d_gene: -
j_gene: TRBJ1-3
v_gene: TRBV6-5
CDR3aa: CASSYVARLLGDSENTIYF
CDR3nt: TGTGCCAGCAGTTACGTCGCACGGCTACTTGGGGATTCTGAAAACACCATATATTTT

abundance: few
d_gene: TRBD2
j_gene: TRBJ2-7
v_gene: TRBV13
CDR3aa: CASSSGLAGSEQYF
CDR3nt: TGTGCCAGCAGCTCTGGGCTAGCGGGAAGCGAGCAGTACTTC

abundance: -
d_gene: -
j_gene: TRBJ2-1
v_gene: TRBV12-3/TRBV12-4
CDR3aa: CASSLCCGATYEQFF
CDR3nt: TGTGCCAGCAGTTTATGTTGCGGGGCTACGTATGAGCAGTTCTTC

abundance: few
d_gene: -
j_gene: TRBJ1-6
v_gene: TRBV6-1
CDR3aa: CASSELGRPNSPLHF
CDR3nt: TGTGCCAGCAGTGAGTTGGGCAGGCCGAATTCACCCCTCCACTTT

abundance: -
d_gene: TRBD1
j_gene: TRBJ1-5
v_gene: TRBV6-1
CDR3aa: CASTRTGRLEPQHF
CDR3nt: TGTGCCAGCACCAGGACAGGGAGATTGGAGCCCCAGCATTTT

abundance: -
d_gene: -
j_gene: TRBJ2-3
v_gene: TRBV24-1
CDR3aa: CATSDPGVARNTQYF
CDR3nt: TGTGCCACCAGTGATCCCGGAGTAGCTAGGAATACGCAGTATTTT

abundance: -
d_gene: -
j_gene: TRBJ1-2
v_gene: TRBV9
CDR3aa: CASSVVAGIGYTF
CDR3nt: TGTGCCAGCAGCGTAGTGGCAGGGATCGGCTACACCTTC

abundance: -
d_gene: TRBD2
j_gene: TRBJ2-7
v_gene: TRBV28
CDR3aa: CASSTPGLAAYEQYF
CDR3nt: TGTGCCAGCAGCACTCCGGGACTAGCGGCCTACGAGCAGTACTTC

abundance: -
d_gene: TRBD2
j_gene: TRBJ2-7
v_gene: TRBV27
CDR3aa: CASSLTPSGRPEQYF
CDR3nt: TGTGCCAGCAGTTTAACACCTAGCGGGAGGCCCGAGCAGTACTTC

abundance: -
d_gene: -
j_gene: TRBJ2-7
v_gene: TRBV20-1
CDR3aa: CSAGFGGLEQYF
CDR3nt: TGCAGTGCTGGGTTCGGAGGCCTCGAGCAGTACTTC

abundance: -
d_gene: TRBD1
j_gene: TRBJ2-3
v_gene: TRBV7-9
CDR3aa: CGSSSWGQGSTQYF
CDR3nt: TGTGGCAGCAGCTCGTGGGGACAGGGGAGTACGCAGTATTTT

abundance: -
d_gene: TRBD1
j_gene: TRBJ2-5
v_gene: TRBV6-1
CDR3aa: CASSAWTGPQETQYF
CDR3nt: TGTGCCAGCAGTGCATGGACAGGACCCCAGGAGACCCAGTACTTC

abundance: -
d_gene: TRBD1
j_gene: TRBJ2-1
v_gene: TRBV7-9
CDR3aa: CASSEKGAGNEQFF
CDR3nt: TGTGCCAGCAGCGAAAAGGGGGCAGGGAATGAGCAGTTCTTC

abundance: -
d_gene: TRBD2
j_gene: TRBJ2-3
v_gene: TRBV5-1
CDR3aa: CASSLELAGTDTQYF
CDR3nt: TGCGCCAGCAGCTTGGAGCTAGCGGGAACAGATACGCAGTATTTT

abundance: -
d_gene: TRBD2
j_gene: TRBJ2-1
v_gene: TRBV28
CDR3aa: CASSLPERGGLFNEQFF
CDR3nt: TGTGCCAGCAGTTTACCCGAGCGGGGAGGGCTGTTTAATGAGCAGTTCTTC

abundance: few
d_gene: TRBD1
j_gene: TRBJ1-5
v_gene: TRBV6-1
CDR3aa: CASRKQGVSNQPQHF
CDR3nt: TGTGCCAGCAGAAAACAGGGGGTGAGCAATCAGCCCCAGCATTTT

abundance: -
d_gene: -
j_gene: TRBJ1-2
v_gene: TRBV10-3
CDR3aa: CAISEFGSSRSGYTF
CDR3nt: TGTGCCATCAGTGAGTTTGGCAGCTCGAGGAGTGGCTACACCTTC

abundance: -
d_gene: -
j_gene: TRBJ2-7
v_gene: TRBV15
CDR3aa: CATSRGSESYEQYF
CDR3nt: TGTGCCACCAGCAGAGGGTCGGAATCCTACGAGCAGTACTTC

abundance: -
d_gene: -
j_gene: TRBJ1-4
v_gene: TRBV4-1
CDR3aa: CASSQESVVPREKLFF
CDR3nt: TGCGCCAGCAGCCAAGAATCCGTGGTCCCTCGGGAAAAACTGTTTTTT

abundance: -
d_gene: -
j_gene: TRBJ2-1
v_gene: TRBV4-1
CDR3aa: CASSQADREQFF
CDR3nt: TGCGCCAGCAGCCAGGCCGACAGGGAGCAGTTCTTC

abundance: -
d_gene: -
j_gene: TRBJ1-6
v_gene: TRBV7-8
CDR3aa: CASSWDRDTLSSYNSPLHF
CDR3nt: TGTGCCAGCAGCTGGGACCGGGACACTTTGAGCTCCTATAATTCACCCCTCCACTTT

abundance: -
d_gene: TRBD1
j_gene: TRBJ1-4
v_gene: TRBV30
CDR3aa: CAWSRSGQSGEKLFF
CDR3nt: TGTGCCTGGAGTCGATCGGGACAGTCCGGAGAAAAACTGTTTTTT

abundance: -
d_gene: TRBD2
j_gene: TRBJ2-3
v_gene: TRBV4-2
CDR3aa: CASSQESGGEGSTDTQYF
CDR3nt: TGTGCCAGCAGCCAAGAGTCGGGGGGGGAAGGCTCTACAGATACGCAGTATTTT

abundance: -
d_gene: -
j_gene: TRBJ1-4
v_gene: TRBV7-8
CDR3aa: CASKQGPYATNEKLVF
CDR3nt: TGTGCCAGCAAGCAGGGGCCATATGCAACTAATGAAAAACTGGTTTTT

abundance: once
d_gene: TRBD1
j_gene: TRBJ2-5
v_gene: TRBV4-1
CDR3aa: CASSLRTGQETQYF
CDR3nt: TGCGCCAGCAGCCTTCGGACAGGGCAAGAGACCCAGTACTTC

abundance: -
d_gene: -
j_gene: TRBJ1-1
v_gene: TRBV7-9
CDR3aa: CASSLDRGPGTEAFF
CDR3nt: TGTGCCAGCAGCTTAGATCGGGGCCCCGGCACTGAAGCTTTCTTT

abundance: -
d_gene: TRBD1
j_gene: TRBJ2-7
v_gene: TRBV29-1
CDR3aa: CSAEGQGGIYEQYF
CDR3nt: TGCAGCGCCGAGGGACAGGGCGGCATATACGAGCAGTACTTC

abundance: -
d_gene: TRBD1
j_gene: TRBJ1-2
v_gene: TRBV28
CDR3aa: CASSQTPDRGPYYGYTF
CDR3nt: TGTGCCAGCAGCCAAACCCCGGACAGGGGTCCTTACTATGGCTACACCTTC

abundance: -
d_gene: -
j_gene: TRBJ1-2
v_gene: TRBV27
CDR3aa: CASSHNQQGLLGGGYTF
CDR3nt: TGTGCCAGCAGTCACAATCAACAGGGCCTGTTAGGTGGGGGCTACACCTTC

abundance: -
d_gene: TRBD1
j_gene: TRBJ2-7
v_gene: TRBV7-8
CDR3aa: CASSTRTGSSYEQYF
CDR3nt: TGTGCCAGCAGCACCCGGACAGGTAGCTCCTACGAGCAGTACTTC